Listed below are T cell receptor beta chains from one sample, sequenced in a study of control samples from healthy donors and cancer patients. Repertoires were generated with immunoSEQ multiplex PCR, while TCRdb's copy carries only in-frame clones and drops some. This table holds approximately 110,000 clones, roughly 92% found once. Sequencing input: blood. The receptors were sampled from a woman younger than 35 in good health. Both conserved end residues are part of each CDR3. Fields, in order: J gene, clone size, V gene, D gene, CDR3 DNA, CDR3 protein. The D gene is left open where the match is weak. Not every row has a clone size; where given, it reads once, few, many or a size class.

J gene: TRBJ2-6
clone size: once
V gene: TRBV27
D gene: NA
CDR3 DNA: TGTGCCAGCAGACCTGAGGGGTTGGGGGCCAACGTCCTGACTTTC
CDR3 protein: CASRPEGLGANVLTF

J gene: TRBJ2-5
clone size: NA
V gene: TRBV5-4
D gene: NA
CDR3 DNA: TGTGCCAGCAGTTCGGGGACCCAAGAGACCCAGTACTTC
CDR3 protein: CASSSGTQETQYF

J gene: TRBJ1-2
clone size: NA
V gene: TRBV13
D gene: TRBD1
CDR3 DNA: TGTGCCAGCAGCTTCGGGACAGGGGAGGGGTATGGCTACACCTTC
CDR3 protein: CASSFGTGEGYGYTF

J gene: TRBJ2-7
clone size: once
V gene: TRBV7-8
D gene: NA
CDR3 DNA: TGTGCCAGCAGCTTAGGGGGGACGGGTTCCTACGAGCAGTACTTC
CDR3 protein: CASSLGGTGSYEQYF

J gene: TRBJ2-5
clone size: NA
V gene: TRBV28
D gene: TRBD1
CDR3 DNA: TGTGCCAGCAGTTCCCTGGGACAGGGCATGGGAGAGACCCAGTACTTC
CDR3 protein: CASSSLGQGMGETQYF

J gene: TRBJ1-1
clone size: NA
V gene: TRBV18
D gene: NA
CDR3 DNA: TGTGCCAGCTCACCATCACGGAGCGCTGAAGCTTTCTTT
CDR3 protein: CASSPSRSAEAFF

J gene: TRBJ1-4
clone size: NA
V gene: TRBV5-1
D gene: TRBD1
CDR3 DNA: TGCGCCAGCAGCACACAAGGGACAGATAATGAAAAACTGTTTTTT
CDR3 protein: CASSTQGTDNEKLFF

J gene: TRBJ1-1
clone size: NA
V gene: TRBV6-2/TRBV6-3
D gene: TRBD1
CDR3 DNA: TGTGCCAGCAGCTTCGGACAGGGTGGGACTGAAGCTTTCTTT
CDR3 protein: CASSFGQGGTEAFF

J gene: TRBJ1-6
clone size: NA
V gene: TRBV9
D gene: NA
CDR3 DNA: TGTGCCAGCAGTCAGCGTCCTAATTCACCCCTCCACTTT
CDR3 protein: CASSQRPNSPLHF

J gene: TRBJ2-7
clone size: NA
V gene: TRBV14
D gene: TRBD1
CDR3 DNA: TGTGCCAGCAGCCAAGTCGGGACAGCCTACGAGCAGTACTTC
CDR3 protein: CASSQVGTAYEQYF

J gene: TRBJ2-3
clone size: NA
V gene: TRBV6-5
D gene: NA
CDR3 DNA: TGTGCCAGCAAACGTTCCCTTAGCACAGATACGCAGTATTTT
CDR3 protein: CASKRSLSTDTQYF

J gene: TRBJ1-1
clone size: NA
V gene: TRBV19
D gene: TRBD1
CDR3 DNA: TGTGCCAGTAGAGGAGGACAGGGGGCCGAAGCTTTCTTT
CDR3 protein: CASRGGQGAEAFF

J gene: TRBJ2-7
clone size: NA
V gene: TRBV29-1
D gene: NA
CDR3 DNA: TGCAGCGTTGAAGCGTATGGGGACTACGAGCAGTACTTC
CDR3 protein: CSVEAYGDYEQYF

J gene: TRBJ2-1
clone size: NA
V gene: TRBV3-1/TRBV3-2
D gene: NA
CDR3 DNA: TGTGCCAGCAGCCAAGATCGTGCGGAGCAGTTCTTC
CDR3 protein: CASSQDRAEQFF

J gene: TRBJ2-2
clone size: NA
V gene: TRBV7-6
D gene: TRBD1
CDR3 DNA: TGTGCCAGCAGCCCTCACCAACTCGGGACAGGAACCGGGGAGCTGTTTTTT
CDR3 protein: CASSPHQLGTGTGELFF

J gene: TRBJ2-7
clone size: NA
V gene: TRBV7-2
D gene: NA
CDR3 DNA: TGTGCCAGCAGCTCCCGGGCGGGGGCATTTCCTTTGCGCTACGAGCAGTACTTC
CDR3 protein: CASSSRAGAFPLRYEQYF

J gene: TRBJ1-2
clone size: NA
V gene: TRBV2
D gene: TRBD1
CDR3 DNA: TGTGCCAGCATATCCCTGACAGGGAACGACTATGGCTACACCTTC
CDR3 protein: CASISLTGNDYGYTF

J gene: TRBJ1-5
clone size: NA
V gene: TRBV7-2
D gene: NA
CDR3 DNA: TGTGCCAGCAGCACAGGGTTGCAGCCCCAGCATTTT
CDR3 protein: CASSTGLQPQHF

J gene: TRBJ2-7
clone size: NA
V gene: TRBV6-5
D gene: TRBD2
CDR3 DNA: TGTGCCAGCAGCGTAGCGGGGGACCTGGGGCAGTACTTC
CDR3 protein: CASSVAGDLGQYF

J gene: TRBJ2-5
clone size: NA
V gene: TRBV2
D gene: NA
CDR3 DNA: TGTGCCAGCAGCCTAGGGCTCTCGGACCAGTACTTC
CDR3 protein: CASSLGLSDQYF

J gene: TRBJ1-1
clone size: NA
V gene: TRBV7-3
D gene: TRBD1
CDR3 DNA: TGTGCCAGCGGACAGGGCAGAAACACTGAAGCTTTCTTT
CDR3 protein: CASGQGRNTEAFF